The rows below give T cell receptor beta chains drawn from one sample of a study of CD8+ T cells in alopecia areata. Method: immunoSEQ multiplex PCR; TCRdb's copy keeps in-frame clones and lacks some. The sample gives about 250,000 clones, about 60% of which show up once; more than 0.85% is in the top ten. The sequencing here drew on CD4+ T cells sorted from blood, taken around week 52, from a patient treated with tofacitinib. Every receptor here comes from a human donor with alopecia areata. Both conserved end residues are part of each CDR3. The D gene is left open where the match is weak. Clone size is shown for a subset of rows, as once, few, many or a class of expanded clone.

DNA,CDR3,D,J,V,size
TGCGCCAGCAGCCCTCACCCCCATGGCCAGGCCGATGCCGGGACCCAGTACTTC,CASSPHPHGQADAGTQYF,.,TRBJ2-5,TRBV4-1,.
TGCGCCAGCAGCTTGCGTACACAACAGGATCCCGGGGAGCTGTTTTTT,CASSLRTQQDPGELFF,.,TRBJ2-2,TRBV5-1,few
TGTGCCAGCAGTTTCCCTGACGAGCAGTACTTC,CASSFPDEQYF,.,TRBJ2-7,TRBV6-1,.
TGTGCCAGTAGTGCGCGACACTCCTACGAGCAGTACTTC,CASSARHSYEQYF,.,TRBJ2-7,TRBV19,.
TGCAGCGTTTCTAGAGGAAACCTCTACGAGCAGTACTTC,CSVSRGNLYEQYF,.,TRBJ2-7,TRBV29-1,once
TGCAGCGTTGGGGTCAATGAGCAGTTCTTC,CSVGVNEQFF,.,TRBJ2-1,TRBV29-1,.
TGTGCCTGGGGGGGGACAGGTAGACAACACGAGCAGTACTTC,CAWGGTGRQHEQYF,TRBD1,TRBJ2-7,TRBV30,.
TGTGCCAGCAGCGTAGGAACTAGCACAGATACGCAGTATTTT,CASSVGTSTDTQYF,.,TRBJ2-3,TRBV9,.
TGCGCCAGCAGCCGTTCGTCCCCAGAGAACACTGAAGCTTTCTTT,CASSRSSPENTEAFF,.,TRBJ1-1,TRBV4-3,few
TGTGCCTCGGAAATAGGGGGGACTGAGCAGTTCTTC,CASEIGGTEQFF,.,TRBJ2-1,TRBV30,.
TGTGCCAGCTCACCAACCGACAGAAATCAGCCCCAGCATTTT,CASSPTDRNQPQHF,.,TRBJ1-5,TRBV18,.
TGTGCTAGCAGCCCCATGGGATCCTACGAGCAGTACTTC,CASSPMGSYEQYF,.,TRBJ2-7,TRBV7-7,.
TGTGCCAGTAGTATCGGGACAGGGAACACTGAAGCTTTCTTT,CASSIGTGNTEAFF,TRBD1,TRBJ1-1,TRBV19,few
TGTGCCAGCAGCTTTGACGCGGGCGCCCTGGCACCCCTCCACTTT,CASSFDAGALAPLHF,.,TRBJ1-6,TRBV7-2,.
TGCGCCAGCAGCTCCATTGCAGGGGGGACAGATACGCAGTATTTT,CASSSIAGGTDTQYF,.,TRBJ2-3,TRBV5-1,.
TGTGCCAGCAGCCAAGACCCGAGGACAGGGAAGAACACCGGGGAGCTGTTTTTT,CASSQDPRTGKNTGELFF,TRBD1,TRBJ2-2,TRBV14,few
TGCGCCAGCAGCCAAGAGGAAAACTATGGCTACACCTTC,CASSQEENYGYTF,.,TRBJ1-2,TRBV4-1,.
TGCAGTGCTGGACTGGACTGGGAGCAGTACTTC,CSAGLDWEQYF,.,TRBJ2-7,TRBV20-1,.
TGTGCCAGCAGGTCCACAGGATCTGGGGCCAACGTCCTGACTTTC,CASRSTGSGANVLTF,.,TRBJ2-6,TRBV6-5,.
TGTGCCAGCAGCCAAGAGGGCAGGGGGCAGTTCTTC,CASSQEGRGQFF,.,TRBJ2-1,TRBV4-2,.